This T cell receptor (beta chain) was documented in a study of T cell changes during pregnancy in multiple sclerosis. In germline, CDR1 is LGHNA, CDR2 YSLEER. V gave up 0 bases and J gave up 0 bases, with 9 bases separating them. The CDR3 consists of 16 residues. Generated by immunoSEQ multiplex PCR, the TCRdb table keeps only in-frame clones and is missing some. Counted here are 85,000 to 100,000 clones, roughly 92% occurring once; the ten biggest clones make up over 0.85%. The gene calls are TRBV4-3 and TRBJ2-1; tentatively, D is TRBD2 (5 bases). The sequence was collected from a female donor with multiple sclerosis, enrolled in a pregnancy study. The sequences come from peripheral blood, collected after pregnancy. The CDR3 region is CASSQDRGNSYNEQFF. CDR3 sequence (DNA): TGCGCCAGCAGCCAAGATAGAGGGAACTCCTACAATGAGCAGTTCTTC.